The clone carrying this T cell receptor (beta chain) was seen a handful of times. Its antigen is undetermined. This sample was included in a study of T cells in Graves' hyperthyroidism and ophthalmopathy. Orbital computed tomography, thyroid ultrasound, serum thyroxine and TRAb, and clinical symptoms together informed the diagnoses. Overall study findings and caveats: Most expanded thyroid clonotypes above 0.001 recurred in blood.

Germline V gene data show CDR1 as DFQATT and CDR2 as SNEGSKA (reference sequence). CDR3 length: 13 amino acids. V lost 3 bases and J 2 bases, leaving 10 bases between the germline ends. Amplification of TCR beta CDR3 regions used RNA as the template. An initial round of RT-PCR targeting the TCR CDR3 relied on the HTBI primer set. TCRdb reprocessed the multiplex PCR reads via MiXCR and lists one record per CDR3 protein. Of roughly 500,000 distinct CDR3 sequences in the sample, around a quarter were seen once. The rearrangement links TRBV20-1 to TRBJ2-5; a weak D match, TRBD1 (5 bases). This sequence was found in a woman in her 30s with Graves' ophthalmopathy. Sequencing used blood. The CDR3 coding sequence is TGCAGTGCTAGGGACATCCCGCAAGAGACCCAGTACTTC. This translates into CSARDIPQETQYF.